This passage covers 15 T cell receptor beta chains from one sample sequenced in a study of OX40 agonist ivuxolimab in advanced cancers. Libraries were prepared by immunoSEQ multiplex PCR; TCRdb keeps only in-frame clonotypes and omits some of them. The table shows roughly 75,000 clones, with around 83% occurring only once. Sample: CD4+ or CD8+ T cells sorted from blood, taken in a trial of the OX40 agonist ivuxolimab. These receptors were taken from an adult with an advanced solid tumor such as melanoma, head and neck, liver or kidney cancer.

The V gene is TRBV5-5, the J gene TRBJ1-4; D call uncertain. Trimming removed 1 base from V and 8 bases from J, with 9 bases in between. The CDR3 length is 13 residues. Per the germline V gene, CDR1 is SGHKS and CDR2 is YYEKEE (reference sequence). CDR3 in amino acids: CASSLITVEKLFF. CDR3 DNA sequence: TGTGCCAGCAGCTTGATCACCGTAGAAAAACTGTTTTTT.

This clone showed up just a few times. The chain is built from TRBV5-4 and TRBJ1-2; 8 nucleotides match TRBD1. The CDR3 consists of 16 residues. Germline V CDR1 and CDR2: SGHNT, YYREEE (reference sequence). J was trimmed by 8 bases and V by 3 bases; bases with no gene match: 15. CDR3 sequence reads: CASSWDPGQVKLGYTF. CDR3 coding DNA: TGTGCCAGCAGCTGGGACCCGGGACAGGTTAAATTAGGCTACACCTTC.

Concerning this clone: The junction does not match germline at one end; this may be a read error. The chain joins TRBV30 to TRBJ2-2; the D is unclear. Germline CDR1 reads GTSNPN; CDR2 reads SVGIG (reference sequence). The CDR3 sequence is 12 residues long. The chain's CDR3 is CARSAGGGELFF. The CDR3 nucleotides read TGTGCCCGGAGTGCAGGCGGCGGGGAGCTGTTTTTT.

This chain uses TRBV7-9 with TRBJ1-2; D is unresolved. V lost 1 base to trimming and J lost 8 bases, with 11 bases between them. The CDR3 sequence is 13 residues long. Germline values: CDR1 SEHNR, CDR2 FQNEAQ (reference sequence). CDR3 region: CASSLEGLGGYTF. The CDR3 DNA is TGTGCCAGCAGCTTAGAAGGTCTTGGGGGCTACACCTTC.

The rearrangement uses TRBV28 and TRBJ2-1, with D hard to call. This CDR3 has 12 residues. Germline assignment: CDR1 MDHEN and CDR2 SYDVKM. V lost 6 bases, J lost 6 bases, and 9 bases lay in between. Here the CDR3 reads CASRASFNEQFF. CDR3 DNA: TGTGCCAGCAGGGCAAGCTTCAATGAGCAGTTCTTC.

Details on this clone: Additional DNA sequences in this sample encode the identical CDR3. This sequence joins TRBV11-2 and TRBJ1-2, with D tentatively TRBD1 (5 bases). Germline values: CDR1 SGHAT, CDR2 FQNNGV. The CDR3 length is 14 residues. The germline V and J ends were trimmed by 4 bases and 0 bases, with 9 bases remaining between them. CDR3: CASSSGTANYGYTF. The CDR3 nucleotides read TGTGCCAGCAGCTCCGGGACCGCTAACTATGGCTACACCTTC.

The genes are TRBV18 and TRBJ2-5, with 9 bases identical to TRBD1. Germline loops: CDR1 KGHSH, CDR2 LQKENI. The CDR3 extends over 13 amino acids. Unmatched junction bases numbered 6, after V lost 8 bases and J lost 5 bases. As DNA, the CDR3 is TGTGCCAGCACTACAGGGGGCGGGGAGACCCAGTACTTC. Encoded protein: CASTTGGGETQYF. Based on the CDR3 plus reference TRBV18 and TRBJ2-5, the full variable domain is NAGVMQNPRHLVRRRGQEARLRCSPMKGHSHVYWYRQLPEEGLKFMVYLQKENIIDESGMPKERFSAEFPKEGPSILRIQQVVRGDSAAYFCASTTGGGETQYFGPGTRLLVL.

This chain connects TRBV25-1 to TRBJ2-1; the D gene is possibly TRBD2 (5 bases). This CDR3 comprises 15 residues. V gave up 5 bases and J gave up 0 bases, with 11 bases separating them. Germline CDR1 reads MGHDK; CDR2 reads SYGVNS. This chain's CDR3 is CASSMFRGSYNEQFF. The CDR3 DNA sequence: TGTGCCAGCAGTATGTTCCGGGGCTCCTACAATGAGCAGTTCTTC.

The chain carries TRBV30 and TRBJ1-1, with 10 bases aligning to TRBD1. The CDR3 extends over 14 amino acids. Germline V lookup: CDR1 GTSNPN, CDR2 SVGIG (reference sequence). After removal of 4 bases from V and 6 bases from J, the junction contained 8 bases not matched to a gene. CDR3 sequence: CAWTRDRGNAEAFF. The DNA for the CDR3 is TGTGCCTGGACCCGGGACAGGGGTAACGCTGAAGCTTTCTTT.

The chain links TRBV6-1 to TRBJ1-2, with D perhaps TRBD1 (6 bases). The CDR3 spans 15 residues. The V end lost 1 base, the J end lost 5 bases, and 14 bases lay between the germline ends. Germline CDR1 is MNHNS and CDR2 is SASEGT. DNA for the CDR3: TGTGCCAGCAGTGAAGTAGCAGGGGCGGGTTATGGCTACACCTTC. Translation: CASSEVAGAGYGYTF.

DNA for the CDR3: TGCGCCAGCAGCCAACCGAGGGGGGACGGCTACACCTTC. As protein: CASSQPRGDGYTF. The V gene is TRBV4-3, the J gene TRBJ1-2; a weak D match, TRBD1 (6 bases). With 2 bases removed from V and 8 bases from J, the gap between germline ends came to 12 bases. CDR1 and CDR2 from the germline V gene are LGHNA and YSLEER. This CDR3 is 13 amino acids long.

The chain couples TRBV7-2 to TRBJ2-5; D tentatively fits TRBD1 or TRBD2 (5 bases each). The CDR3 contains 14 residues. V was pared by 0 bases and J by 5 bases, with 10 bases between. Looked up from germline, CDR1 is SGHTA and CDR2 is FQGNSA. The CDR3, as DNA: TGTGCCAGCAGCTTAGCGGGCAGGGAGGAGACCCAGTACTTC. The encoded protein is CASSLAGREETQYF.

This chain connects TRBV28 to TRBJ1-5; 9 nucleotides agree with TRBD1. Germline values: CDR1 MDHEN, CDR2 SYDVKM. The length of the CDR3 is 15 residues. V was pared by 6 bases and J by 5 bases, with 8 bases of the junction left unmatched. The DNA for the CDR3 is TGTGCCAGCAGCCCAGGGACAGGGATGGATCAGCCCCAGCATTTT. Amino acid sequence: CASSPGTGMDQPQHF. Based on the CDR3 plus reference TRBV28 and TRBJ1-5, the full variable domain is DVKVTQSSRYLVKRTGEKVFLECVQDMDHENMFWYRQDPGLGLRLIYFSYDVKMKEKGDIPEGYSVSREKKERFSLILESASTNQTSMYLCASSPGTGMDQPQHFGDGTRLSIL.

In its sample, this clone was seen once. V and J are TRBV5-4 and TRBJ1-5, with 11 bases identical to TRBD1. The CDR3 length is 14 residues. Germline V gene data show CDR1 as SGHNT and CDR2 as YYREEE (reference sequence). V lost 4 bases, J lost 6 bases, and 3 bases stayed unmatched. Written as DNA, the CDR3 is TGTGCCAGCAGCATGGGGACAGGGGGTCAGCCCCAGCATTTT. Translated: CASSMGTGGQPQHF.

The CDR3 region has the DNA TGTGCCAGCAGTTACTCTATCCGGACAGGAAACACCATATATTTT. This sequence encodes CASSYSIRTGNTIYF. This chain joins TRBV6-5 and TRBJ1-3; possibly TRBD1 for D (5 bases). The germline V gene encodes CDR1 MNHEY and CDR2 SVGAGI. The CDR3 has 15 residues. V was clipped by 0 bases and J by 4 bases, with 10 bases between them.